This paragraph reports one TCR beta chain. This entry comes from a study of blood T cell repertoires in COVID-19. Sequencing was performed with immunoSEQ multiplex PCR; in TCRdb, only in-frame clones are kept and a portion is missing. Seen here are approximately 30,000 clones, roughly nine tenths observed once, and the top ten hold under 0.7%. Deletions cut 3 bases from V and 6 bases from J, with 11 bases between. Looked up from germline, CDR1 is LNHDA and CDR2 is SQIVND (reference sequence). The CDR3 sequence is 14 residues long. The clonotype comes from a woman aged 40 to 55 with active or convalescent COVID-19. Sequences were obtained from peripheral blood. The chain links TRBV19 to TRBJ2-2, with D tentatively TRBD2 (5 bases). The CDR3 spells CASSIGWGAGELFF. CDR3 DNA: TGTGCCAGTAGTATCGGGTGGGGAGCCGGGGAGCTGTTTTTT.